Listed below are T cell receptor beta chains from one sample, sequenced in a study of CD8 T cells in ankylosing spondylitis. Using its own MiXCR run on the 5' RACE reads, TCRdb lists one record per CDR3 protein. The table shows approximately 300,000 distinct CDR3 sequences, with around 20% occurring only once. The sample was blood, either unsorted or a sorted T cell fraction (not recorded which). The receptors stem from a male donor with ankylosing spondylitis or in good health (not recorded which). CDR3s include the opening cysteine and the closing phenylalanine or tryptophan. Fields, in order: J gene, V gene, D gene, clone size, CDR3 DNA, CDR3 protein. A D gene is named only where the DNA matches it firmly. Size is stated for part of the rows, as once, few or many counts, or as a class when the clone is expanded.

TRBJ2-1 | TRBV15 | TRBD2 | few | TGTGCCACCAGCACCCGGACTAGCGGTAGCAATGAGCAGTTCTTC | CATSTRTSGSNEQFF
TRBJ1-1 | TRBV29-1 | NA | NA | TGCAGCGTTGAAGATCATCAGGCGGGGGACACTGAAGCTTTCTTT | CSVEDHQAGDTEAFF
TRBJ2-3 | TRBV5-1 | NA | few | TGCGCCAGCAGCTTGAGCAGATCTAGCACAGATACGCAGTATTTT | CASSLSRSSTDTQYF
TRBJ2-1 | TRBV29-1 | NA | NA | TGCAGCGTTTGGGGTGGCTCCTACAATGAGCAGTTCTTC | CSVWGGSYNEQFF
TRBJ1-1 | TRBV28 | NA | NA | TGTGCCAGCTTTGGACCGACGAACACTGAAGCTTTCTTT | CASFGPTNTEAFF
TRBJ2-1 | TRBV18 | TRBD2 | few | TGTGCCAGCTCACCGACGTTGCTATCTGGACTAGCGGGAGGAAAAGTCAATGAGCAGTTCTTC | CASSPTLLSGLAGGKVNEQFF
TRBJ2-1 | TRBV7-3 | TRBD1 | few | TGTGCCAGCAGCTCGAACAGGGGCAATGAGCAGTTCTTC | CASSSNRGNEQFF
TRBJ2-5 | TRBV5-8 | TRBD2 | NA | TGTGCCAGCAGCTTGCAAGCGGGGGGCCCAGAGACCCAGTACTTC | CASSLQAGGPETQYF
TRBJ2-3 | TRBV7-8 | NA | few | TGTGCCAGCAGCCCCCGGGACCAGACGGATACGCAGTATTTT | CASSPRDQTDTQYF
TRBJ1-6 | TRBV5-1 | NA | many | TGCGCCAGCAGCTTGGGGCCAGGAAATTCACCCCTCCACTTT | CASSLGPGNSPLHF
TRBJ1-1 | TRBV5-6 | TRBD1 | few | TGTGCCAGCAGCTTGTCTCGGAGGACAGGGGCGGCTTTCTTT | CASSLSRRTGAAFF
TRBJ2-1 | TRBV5-1 | TRBD2 | NA | TGCGCCAGCAGCTTTCCTCTAGGTGGAACTAGCGGGAGGGCAAATGAGCAGTTCTTC | CASSFPLGGTSGRANEQFF
TRBJ2-1 | TRBV12-3/TRBV12-4 | TRBD2 | few | TGTGCCAGCAACCTAGCGGGGGTCTCCTACAATGAGCAGTTCTTC | CASNLAGVSYNEQFF
TRBJ2-3 | TRBV20-1 | TRBD2 | many | TGCAGTGCTGAGGACTCTAGCGGGGGCACAGATACGCAGTATTTT | CSAEDSSGGTDTQYF
TRBJ2-2 | TRBV9 | NA | few | TGTGCCAGCAGGGGTCAAGGCGACACCGGGGAGCTGTTTTTT | CASRGQGDTGELFF
TRBJ2-5 | TRBV7-6 | NA | NA | TGTGCCAGCAGCTTAACTATCTTGTTAGCTACGAGCCCAGAGACCCAGTACTTC | CASSLTILLATSPETQYF
TRBJ1-1 | TRBV3-1 | NA | NA | TGTGCCAGCAGCCAAGAGGGGTACACTGAAGCTTTCTTT | CASSQEGYTEAFF
TRBJ2-1 | TRBV20-1 | NA | NA | TGCAGTGCTAGCCCTTCTAACGGCTGGGGGCAGTTCTTC | CSASPSNGWGQFF
TRBJ2-1 | TRBV11-2 | TRBD2 | many | TGTGCCAGCAGCTTGGGAGCGGGAGGTTCCTACAATGAGCAGTTCTTC | CASSLGAGGSYNEQFF
TRBJ2-1 | TRBV12-3/TRBV12-4 | TRBD2 | NA | TGTGCCAGCAGTCCCGGGGGGAAGGCCTACAATGAGCAGTTCTTC | CASSPGGKAYNEQFF
TRBJ2-5 | TRBV12-3/TRBV12-4 | TRBD1 | few | TGTGCCAGCAGTACTTCCAGGGACAGGGGACGGTTGACCCAGTACTTC | CASSTSRDRGRLTQYF
TRBJ2-1 | TRBV3-1 | NA | few | TGTGCCAGCAGCCAAGGACTGGGGCTCTGTTTCTTC | CASSQGLGLCFF
TRBJ2-5 | TRBV5-6 | NA | few | TGTGCCAGCAGCGGTTATGTCAGGGGCCAAGAGACCCAGTACTTC | CASSGYVRGQETQYF
TRBJ2-3 | TRBV5-5 | NA | NA | TGTGCCAGCAGCTTGCCCGCCGGAGGGGACACAGATACGCAGTATTTT | CASSLPAGGDTDTQYF
TRBJ2-1 | TRBV27 | TRBD2 | many | TGTGCCAGCAGTCCCAGCGGGAGCTACAATGAGCAGTTCTTC | CASSPSGSYNEQFF
TRBJ1-1 | TRBV2 | NA | NA | TGTGCCAGCAGTGAAGGGGCCGGGGGCAAGACTGAAGCTTTCTTT | CASSEGAGGKTEAFF
TRBJ1-6 | TRBV5-1 | NA | few | TGCGCCAGCAGCTTGCCGGGGCCTGATTCACCCCTCCACTTT | CASSLPGPDSPLHF
TRBJ1-6 | TRBV9 | NA | few | TGTGCCAGCAGCGTAGAGGCAGGGACCTATAATTCACCCCTCCACTTT | CASSVEAGTYNSPLHF
TRBJ2-1 | TRBV12-3/TRBV12-4 | NA | few | TGTGCCAGCAGACCTAATTACAATGAGCAGTTCTTC | CASRPNYNEQFF
TRBJ2-1 | TRBV24-1 | TRBD1 | few | TGTGCCACCAGTGATCATTTTCGGGACAGCTCCTACAATGAGCAGTTCTTC | CATSDHFRDSSYNEQFF
TRBJ1-1 | TRBV25-1 | NA | NA | TGTGCCAGCAGTGCAGGCGGGCCCTACACTGAAGCTTTCTTT | CASSAGGPYTEAFF
TRBJ1-4 | TRBV30 | TRBD1 | once | TGTGCCTGGATGCGGGGGACAGGAAATGAAAAACTGTTTTTT | CAWMRGTGNEKLFF
TRBJ1-5 | TRBV28 | TRBD1 | NA | TGTGCCAGCAGTTACGCGGGACAGGTATATCAGCCCCAGCATTTT | CASSYAGQVYQPQHF
TRBJ1-1 | TRBV18 | NA | NA | TGTGCCAGCTCACGGAAGGCAGACTTGAACACTGAAGCTTTCTTT | CASSRKADLNTEAFF
TRBJ2-1 | TRBV5-1 | TRBD2 | NA | TGCGCCAGCAGCTCCGGGACTACCCCCTCCTACAATGAGCAGTTCTTC | CASSSGTTPSYNEQFF
TRBJ1-2 | TRBV6-5 | NA | many | TGTGCCAGCAGTTACTCGAAGGCCTCTGGCTACACCTTC | CASSYSKASGYTF
TRBJ1-2 | TRBV29-1 | NA | NA | TGCAGCGTTGCAGGGGCGGGTGGCTACACCTTC | CSVAGAGGYTF
TRBJ2-1 | TRBV30 | TRBD2 | many | TGTGCCTGGAGTGCTAGCGGGATTTTGAGGGGCAATGAGCAGTTCTTC | CAWSASGILRGNEQFF
TRBJ2-1 | TRBV20-1 | TRBD2 | NA | TGCAGTGTGGGACGCGGGGGTCCCTACAATGAGCAGTTCTTC | CSVGRGGPYNEQFF
TRBJ2-3 | TRBV9 | NA | NA | TGTGCCAGCAGCGTCGAACCCCCGGGACCTCTCACAGATACGCAGTATTTT | CASSVEPPGPLTDTQYF
TRBJ1-1 | TRBV5-1 | NA | few | TGCGCCAGCAGCCTAAGAAATACAGGGCGAGGCAACACTGAAGCTTTCTTT | CASSLRNTGRGNTEAFF
TRBJ1-1 | TRBV10-1 | NA | few | TGCGCCAGCAGTGAGTCGGGGCAGGAGAACACTGAAGCTTTCTTT | CASSESGQENTEAFF
TRBJ1-1 | TRBV12-3/TRBV12-4 | NA | many | TGTGCCAGCGGGGGTCCGGGGGACGAGACTGAAGCTTTCTTT | CASGGPGDETEAFF
TRBJ2-3 | TRBV12-3/TRBV12-4 | NA | NA | TGTACCAGCAGTTTCTCATTTCCCAAGCTCCCTGGCACAGATACGCAGTATTTT | CTSSFSFPKLPGTDTQYF
TRBJ2-2 | TRBV29-1 | TRBD2 | many | TGCAGCGTCTTGGAGGAGGGACTACCAAACACCGGGGAGCTGTTTTTT | CSVLEEGLPNTGELFF
TRBJ2-2 | TRBV5-1 | NA | few | TGCGCCAGCCGGACGGCATTGAACACCGGGGAGCTGTTTTTT | CASRTALNTGELFF
TRBJ2-3 | TRBV28 | TRBD2 | many | TGTGCCAGCAGTTTGTGGACTAGCGGGATCGGCACAGATACGCAGTATTTT | CASSLWTSGIGTDTQYF
TRBJ2-2 | TRBV28 | NA | NA | TGTGCCAGCAGGTTAATGGGTGTCGAGGAGCTGTTTTTT | CASRLMGVEELFF